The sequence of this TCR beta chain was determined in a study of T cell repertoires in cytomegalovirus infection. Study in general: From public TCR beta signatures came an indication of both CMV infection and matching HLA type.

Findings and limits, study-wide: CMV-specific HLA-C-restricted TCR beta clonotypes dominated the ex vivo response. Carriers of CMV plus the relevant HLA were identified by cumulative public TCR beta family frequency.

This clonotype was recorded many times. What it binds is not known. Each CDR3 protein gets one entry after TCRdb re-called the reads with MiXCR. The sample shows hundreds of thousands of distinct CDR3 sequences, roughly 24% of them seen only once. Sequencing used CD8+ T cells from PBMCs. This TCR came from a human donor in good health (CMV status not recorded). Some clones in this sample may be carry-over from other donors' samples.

CDR3 amino acids: CASSLAGGPNEQYF. The CDR3 bases are TGTGCCAGCAGCTTAGCTGGGGGACCCAACGAGCAGTACTTC. The rearrangement links TRBV7-2 to TRBJ2-7, with D perhaps assigned TRBD1 or TRBD2 (5 bases each). This CDR3 is 14 amino acids long. The V gene's germline CDR1 is SGHTA and CDR2 FQGNSA. V was cut by 0 bases and J by 5 bases, with 11 bases left in between.